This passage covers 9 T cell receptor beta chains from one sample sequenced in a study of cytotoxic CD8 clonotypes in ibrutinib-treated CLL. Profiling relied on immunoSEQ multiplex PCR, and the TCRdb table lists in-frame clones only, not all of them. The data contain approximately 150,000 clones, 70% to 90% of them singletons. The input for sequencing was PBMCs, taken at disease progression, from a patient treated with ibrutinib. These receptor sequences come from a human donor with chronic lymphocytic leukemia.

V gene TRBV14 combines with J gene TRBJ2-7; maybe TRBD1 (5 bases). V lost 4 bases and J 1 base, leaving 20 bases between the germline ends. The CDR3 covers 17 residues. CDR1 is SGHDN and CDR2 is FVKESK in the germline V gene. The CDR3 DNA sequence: TGTGCCAGCAGCCTTAATAAGATATCGGCAGGGTCCTACGAGCAGTACTTC. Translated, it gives CASSLNKISAGSYEQYF.

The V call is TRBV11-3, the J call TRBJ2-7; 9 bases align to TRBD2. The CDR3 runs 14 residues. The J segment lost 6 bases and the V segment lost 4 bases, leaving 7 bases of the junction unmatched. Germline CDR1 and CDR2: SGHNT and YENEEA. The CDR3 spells CASSSTSGWGEQYF. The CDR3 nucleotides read TGTGCCAGCAGCTCTACTAGCGGGTGGGGCGAGCAGTACTTC.

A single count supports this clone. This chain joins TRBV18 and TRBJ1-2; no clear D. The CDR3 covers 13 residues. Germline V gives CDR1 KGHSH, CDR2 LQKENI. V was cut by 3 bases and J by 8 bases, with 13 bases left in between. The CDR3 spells CASSPEGFGGYTF. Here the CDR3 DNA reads TGTGCCAGCTCACCGGAAGGATTTGGCGGCTACACCTTC. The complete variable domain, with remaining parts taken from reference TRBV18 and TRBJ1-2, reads NAGVMQNPRHLVRRRGQEARLRCSPMKGHSHVYWYRQLPEEGLKFMVYLQKENIIDESGMPKERFSAEFPKEGPSILRIQQVVRGDSAAYFCASSPEGFGGYTFGSGTRLTVV.

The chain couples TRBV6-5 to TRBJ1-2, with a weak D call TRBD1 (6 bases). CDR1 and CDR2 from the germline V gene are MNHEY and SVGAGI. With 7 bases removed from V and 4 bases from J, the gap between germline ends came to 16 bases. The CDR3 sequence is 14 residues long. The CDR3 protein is CASMSGQGTYGYTF. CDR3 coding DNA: TGTGCCAGCATGTCGGGGCAGGGGACCTATGGCTACACCTTC.

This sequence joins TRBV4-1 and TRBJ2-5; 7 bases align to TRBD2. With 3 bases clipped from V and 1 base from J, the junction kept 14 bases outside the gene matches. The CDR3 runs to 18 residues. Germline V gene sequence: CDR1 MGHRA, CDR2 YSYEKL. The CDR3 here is CASSQTTPGLRRQETQYF. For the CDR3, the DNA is TGCGCCAGCAGCCAGACCACTCCGGGACTAAGACGCCAAGAGACCCAGTACTTC.

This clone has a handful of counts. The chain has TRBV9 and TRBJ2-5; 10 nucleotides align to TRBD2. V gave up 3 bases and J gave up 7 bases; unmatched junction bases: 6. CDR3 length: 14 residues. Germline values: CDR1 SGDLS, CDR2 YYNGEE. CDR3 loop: CASSGEPSGGTQYF. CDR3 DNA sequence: TGTGCCAGCAGCGGAGAACCTAGCGGGGGGACCCAGTACTTC. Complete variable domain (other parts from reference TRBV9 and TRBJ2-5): DSGVTQTPKHLITATGQRVTLRCSPRSGDLSVYWYQQSLDQGLQFLIQYYNGEERAKGNILERFSAQQFPDLHSELNLSSLELGDSALYFCASSGEPSGGTQYFGPGTRLLVL.

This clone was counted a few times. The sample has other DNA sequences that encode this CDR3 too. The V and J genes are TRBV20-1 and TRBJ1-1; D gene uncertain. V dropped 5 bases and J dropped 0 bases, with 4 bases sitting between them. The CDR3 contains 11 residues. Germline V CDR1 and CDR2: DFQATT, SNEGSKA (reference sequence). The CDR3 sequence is CSAPLNTEAFF. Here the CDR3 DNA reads TGCAGTGCTCCGTTGAACACTGAAGCTTTCTTT.

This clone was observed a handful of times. The CDR3 reads CAWRTSGRNGELFF. CDR3 DNA: TGTGCCTGGAGGACTAGCGGGAGAAACGGGGAGCTGTTTTTT. This chain connects TRBV30 to TRBJ2-2; 12 nucleotides line up with TRBD2. Germline-derived CDR1 and CDR2 are GTSNPN and SVGIG (reference sequence). This CDR3 is 14 amino acids long. V lost 3 bases to trimming and J lost 7 bases; unmatched junction nucleotides: 3.

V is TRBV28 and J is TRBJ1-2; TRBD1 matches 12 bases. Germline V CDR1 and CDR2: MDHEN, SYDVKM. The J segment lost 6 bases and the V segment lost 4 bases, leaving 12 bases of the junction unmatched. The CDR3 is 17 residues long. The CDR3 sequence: CASSSTAGQGAGDGYTF. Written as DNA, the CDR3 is TGTGCCAGCAGTTCGACAGCGGGACAGGGGGCGGGGGATGGCTACACCTTC.